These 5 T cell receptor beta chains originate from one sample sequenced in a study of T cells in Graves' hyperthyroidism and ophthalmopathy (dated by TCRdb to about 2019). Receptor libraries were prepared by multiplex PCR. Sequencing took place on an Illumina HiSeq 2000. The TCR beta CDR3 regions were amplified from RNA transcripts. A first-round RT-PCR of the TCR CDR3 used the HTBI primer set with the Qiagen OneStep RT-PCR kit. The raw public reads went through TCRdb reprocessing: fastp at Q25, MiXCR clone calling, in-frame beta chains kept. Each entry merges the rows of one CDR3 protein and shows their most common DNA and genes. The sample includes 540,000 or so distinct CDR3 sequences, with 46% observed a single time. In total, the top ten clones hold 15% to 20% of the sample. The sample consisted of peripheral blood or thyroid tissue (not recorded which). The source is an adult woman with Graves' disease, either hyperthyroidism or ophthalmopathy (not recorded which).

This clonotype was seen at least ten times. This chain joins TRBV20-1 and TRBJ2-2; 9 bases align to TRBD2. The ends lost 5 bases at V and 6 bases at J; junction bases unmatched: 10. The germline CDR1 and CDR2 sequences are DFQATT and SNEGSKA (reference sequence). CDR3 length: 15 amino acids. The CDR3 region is CSAPRVAGDAGELFF. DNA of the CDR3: TGCAGTGCTCCCCGGGTAGCGGGAGACGCCGGGGAGCTGTTTTTT.

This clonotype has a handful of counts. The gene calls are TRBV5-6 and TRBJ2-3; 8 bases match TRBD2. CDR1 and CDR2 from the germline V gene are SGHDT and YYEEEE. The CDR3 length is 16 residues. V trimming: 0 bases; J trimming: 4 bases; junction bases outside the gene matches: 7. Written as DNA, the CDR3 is TGTGCCAGCAGCTTGGAGTCTAGCGGGCTATCAGATACGCAGTATTTT. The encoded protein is CASSLESSGLSDTQYF.

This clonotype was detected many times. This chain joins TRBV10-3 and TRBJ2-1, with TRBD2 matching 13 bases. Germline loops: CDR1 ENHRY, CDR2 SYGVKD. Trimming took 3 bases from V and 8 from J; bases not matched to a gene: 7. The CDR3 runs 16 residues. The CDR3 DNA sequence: TGTGCCATCAGTGATCGGGGACTAGCGGGATATGATGAGCAGTTCTTC. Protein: CAISDRGLAGYDEQFF.

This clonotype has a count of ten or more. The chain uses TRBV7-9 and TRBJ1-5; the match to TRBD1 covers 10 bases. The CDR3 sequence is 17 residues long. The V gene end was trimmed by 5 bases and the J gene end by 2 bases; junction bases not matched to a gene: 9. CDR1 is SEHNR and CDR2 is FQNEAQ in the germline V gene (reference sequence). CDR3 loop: CASSDDRGRFGNQPQHF. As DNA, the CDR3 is TGTGCCAGCAGCGACGACAGGGGGCGATTCGGCAATCAGCCCCAGCATTTT.

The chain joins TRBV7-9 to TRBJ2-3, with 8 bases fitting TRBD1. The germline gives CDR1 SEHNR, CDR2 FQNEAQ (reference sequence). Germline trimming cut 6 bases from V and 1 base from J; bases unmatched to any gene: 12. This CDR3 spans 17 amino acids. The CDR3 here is CASRGTGTGSRTDTQYF. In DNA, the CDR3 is TGTGCCAGCAGGGGGACCGGGACAGGTTCCCGCACAGATACGCAGTATTTT. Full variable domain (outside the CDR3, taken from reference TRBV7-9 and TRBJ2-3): DTGVSQNPRHKITKRGQNVTFRCDPISEHNRLYWYRQTLGQGPEFLTYFQNEAQLEKSRLLSDRFSAERPKGSFSTLEIQRTEQGDSAMYLCASRGTGTGSRTDTQYFGPGTRLTVL.